Listed below are T cell receptor beta chains from one sample, sequenced in a study of blood T cell repertoires in COVID-19. Clones were read by immunoSEQ multiplex PCR, and TCRdb kept only the in-frame ones, dropping some. This sample has around 240,000 clones, with 70% to 90% found just once. Material for sequencing was PBMCs or T cells enriched from blood (not recorded which). Receptor source: a woman aged 45 to 65 who had recovered from COVID-19. The CDR3 runs from the conserved cysteine through the conserved F or W. Each record gives: D gene, CDR3 length, J gene, clone size, V gene, CDR3 protein, CDR3 DNA. The D gene is left open where the match is weak. Clone size is given for some rows only: seen once, a few or many times, or a class if the clone is expanded.

- 11 TRBJ1-1 - TRBV29-1 CSVSEGTEAFF TGCAGCGTTTCGGAGGGCACTGAAGCTTTCTTT
- 14 TRBJ1-1 - TRBV27 CASSPYRGHTEAFF TGTGCCAGCAGTCCCTATCGAGGGCACACTGAAGCTTTCTTT
TRBD1 14 TRBJ2-3 - TRBV2 CASSVGQVTDTQYF TGTGCCAGCAGTGTTGGACAGGTCACAGATACGCAGTATTTT
- 18 TRBJ1-5 - TRBV27 CASSLSKAGTRGNQPQHF TGTGCCAGCAGTTTATCGAAAGCCGGGACACGAGGCAATCAGCCCCAGCATTTT
- 14 TRBJ1-3 - TRBV6-5 CASSRQSSGNTIYF TGTGCCAGCAGTAGACAGTCCTCTGGAAACACCATATATTTT
TRBD2 14 TRBJ2-5 - TRBV19 CASSRGGDQETQYF TGTGCCAGTAGTCGGGGGGGGGACCAAGAGACCCAGTACTTC
- 11 TRBJ2-7 - TRBV5-8 CASTTTYEQYF TGTGCCAGCACCACAACCTACGAGCAGTACTTC
- 16 TRBJ1-1 - TRBV7-9 CASSLGYGGMNTEAFF TGTGCCAGCAGCTTAGGATATGGGGGGATGAACACTGAAGCTTTCTTT
TRBD1 15 TRBJ2-3 once TRBV6-5 CASRSGGQGTDTQYF TGTGCCAGCAGGTCGGGGGGACAGGGGACAGATACGCAGTATTTT
TRBD1 15 TRBJ1-5 - TRBV18 CASSLGQGNRQPQHF TGTGCCAGCTCACTTGGACAGGGAAATCGTCAGCCCCAGCATTTT
TRBD2 16 TRBJ2-3 - TRBV18 CASSPRTSGTGDTQYF TGTGCCAGCTCACCACGGACTAGCGGGACTGGAGATACGCAGTATTTT